Shown below are 10 T cell receptor beta chains from a single sample sequenced in a study of T cells in Graves' hyperthyroidism and ophthalmopathy. RNA transcripts provided the source from which TCR beta CDR3 regions were amplified. Using the HTBI primer set, a first-round RT-PCR was run on the TCR CDR3. TCRdb analysed the multiplex PCR reads with MiXCR anew, one entry per CDR3 protein. The repertoire has 350,000 to 450,000 distinct CDR3 sequences, roughly 14% of them found once; the top ten carry about 11%. The sample was blood. These receptors all stem from a woman aged 60-75 years with Graves' hyperthyroidism.

The gene calls are TRBV10-3 and TRBJ2-2; D is undetermined. CDR3 length: 14 amino acids. V lost 6 bases and J 5 bases, leaving 13 bases between the germline ends. Germline CDR1 reads ENHRY; CDR2 reads SYGVKD. The CDR3 sequence is CAIRRDSLTGELFF. Written as DNA, the CDR3 is TGTGCCATCAGGAGAGATAGCTTGACCGGGGAGCTGTTTTTT.

The chain employs TRBV2 and TRBJ2-2; 9 nucleotides match TRBD1. CDR1 is SNHLY and CDR2 is FYNNEI in the germline V gene. This CDR3 contains 14 residues. V trimming: 7 bases; J trimming: 5 bases; junction bases outside the gene matches: 5. The CDR3 reads CASKQGAGTGELFF. The CDR3 nucleotides read TGTGCCAGCAAACAGGGGGCGGGGACCGGGGAGCTGTTTTTT.

This clonotype showed up many times. The genes are TRBV30 and TRBJ1-2, with D unresolved. There are 11 residues in the CDR3. The germline V and J ends were trimmed by 2 bases and 6 bases, with 7 bases remaining between them. CDR1 is GTSNPN and CDR2 is SVGIG in the germline V gene (reference sequence). The CDR3 DNA is TGTGCCTGGAGTTCTGGGCATGGCTACACCTTC. This gives the protein CAWSSGHGYTF. Supplemented by reference TRBV30 and TRBJ1-2, the full variable domain reads SQTIHQWPATLVQPVGSPLSLECTVEGTSNPNLYWYRQAAGRGLQLLFYSVGIGQISSEVPQNLSASRPQDRQFILSSKKLLLSDSGFYLCAWSSGHGYTFGSGTRLTVV.

This clonotype was recorded at least ten times. The chain carries TRBV7-2 and TRBJ1-2; D ambiguous. CDR1 and CDR2 (germline): SGHTA, FQGNSA. Trimming stripped 4 bases from V and 7 bases from J, with 13 bases between. CDR3 length equals 13 residues. The CDR3: CASSSRVASGYTF. The CDR3 region has the DNA TGTGCCAGCAGCTCCCGGGTCGCCTCTGGCTACACCTTC. Looking up the rest from reference TRBV7-2 and TRBJ1-2 gives the full variable domain: GAGVSQSPSNKVTEKGKDVELRCDPISGHTALYWYRQSLGQGLEFLIYFQGNSAPDKSGLPSDRFSAERTGGSVSTLTIQRTQQEDSAVYLCASSSRVASGYTFGSGTRLTVV.

In its sample, this clonotype was seen many times. The rearrangement uses TRBV12-3 or TRBV12-4 and TRBJ2-1, with a tentative D call TRBD2 (6 bases). Trimming took 5 bases from V and 6 from J, leaving 20 bases between them. The CDR3 is 16 residues long. CDR3 coding DNA: TGTGCCAGCAGTCCCTCCTTGGGGGGAGTGGGCAATGAGCAGTTCTTC. Protein: CASSPSLGGVGNEQFF.

This clonotype occurred many times. The chain recombines TRBV11-2 with TRBJ1-2; 10 positions match TRBD1. Germline-derived CDR1 and CDR2 are SGHAT and FQNNGV. Trimming removed 5 bases from V and 4 bases from J; junction bases left unmatched: 7. The CDR3 is 15 residues long. CDR3 in amino acids: CASSQMTGGRYGYTF. The DNA for the CDR3 is TGTGCCAGCAGCCAGATGACAGGGGGCCGCTATGGCTACACCTTC.

This clonotype was counted many times. V and J are TRBV30 and TRBJ1-2, with D possibly TRBD1 on 5 matching bases. Per the germline V gene, CDR1 is GTSNPN and CDR2 is SVGIG (reference sequence). This CDR3 is built from 15 residues. V gave up 0 bases and J gave up 5 bases, with 16 bases separating them. The CDR3 DNA is TGTGCCTGGAGTGTACTGGGGGTTGCCCCTTATGGCTACACCTTC. Translated, it gives CAWSVLGVAPYGYTF.

Written as DNA, the CDR3 is TGCAGTGCTAGAGATTCCGGGACTAGCGGGAGTAAATACTTC. Its protein product is CSARDSGTSGSKYF. This chain uses TRBV20-1 with TRBJ2-5; TRBD2 matches 14 bases. The CDR3 runs 14 residues. CDR1 is DFQATT, CDR2 SNEGSKA, per germline (reference sequence). The V and J ends lost 0 bases and 14 bases, in that order; junction bases with no gene match: 8.

J is TRBJ2-7 and V is TRBV11-1; 11 bases line up with TRBD2. Germline CDR1 and CDR2: SGHAT and FQDESV (reference sequence). CDR3 length: 20 residues. With V trimmed by 5 bases and J by 2 bases, 20 bases remained unmatched. The CDR3: CASSPGRHGLAGWAAYEQYF. CDR3 bases: TGTGCCAGCAGCCCCGGGCGTCATGGACTAGCGGGCTGGGCAGCCTACGAGCAGTACTTC.

The genes are TRBV10-2 and TRBJ2-1; perhaps TRBD1 as D (6 bases). Trimming removed 6 bases at V and 11 bases at J, with 17 bases between. CDR1 is WSHSY and CDR2 is SAAADI in the germline V gene. This CDR3 contains 13 residues. CDR3 nucleotide sequence: TGCGCCAGCAGAACACAGGGCCTACATAAGCAGTTCTTC. This encodes CASRTQGLHKQFF.